The entry below gives a single T cell receptor (beta chain) sequence along with its context. Sequenced by immunoSEQ multiplex PCR; TCRdb stores in-frame clones only, minus some. The profile shows 240,000 or so clones, about 88% of them singletons. These data belong to a study of blood T cell repertoires in COVID-19. The wider study: Donors in the United States, Italy and Spain gave samples during acute or convalescent COVID-19. T cells, B-cell-depleted T cells, or PBMCs supplied cDNA or gDNA.

The V segment lost 8 bases and the J segment 7 bases; nucleotides outside the gene matches: 3. This CDR3 has 12 amino acids. In germline, CDR1 is MNHEY, CDR2 SMNVEV (reference sequence). This chain uses TRBV27 with TRBJ2-7, with 12 bases identical to TRBD1. Sample: peripheral blood. The clonotype originates from a woman between 65 and 79 years old with active or convalescent COVID-19. DNA of the CDR3: TGTGCCAGCCGGGACAGGGGGCTTGAGCAGTACTTC. Translating gives CASRDRGLEQYF.